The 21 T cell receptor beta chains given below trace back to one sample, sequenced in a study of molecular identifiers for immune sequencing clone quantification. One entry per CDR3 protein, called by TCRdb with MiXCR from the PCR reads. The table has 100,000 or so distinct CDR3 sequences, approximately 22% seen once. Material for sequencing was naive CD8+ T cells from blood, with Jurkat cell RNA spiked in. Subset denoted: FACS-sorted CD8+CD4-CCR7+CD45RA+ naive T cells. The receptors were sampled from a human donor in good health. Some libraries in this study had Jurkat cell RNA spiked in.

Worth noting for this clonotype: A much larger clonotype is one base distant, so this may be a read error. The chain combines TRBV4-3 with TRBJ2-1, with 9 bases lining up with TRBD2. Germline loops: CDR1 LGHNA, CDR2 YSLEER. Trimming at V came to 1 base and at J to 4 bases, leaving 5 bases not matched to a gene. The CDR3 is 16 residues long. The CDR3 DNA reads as TGCGCCAGCAGCCAAGGAACTAGCGGGTATTACAATGAGCAGTTCTTC. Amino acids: CASSQGTSGYYNEQFF.

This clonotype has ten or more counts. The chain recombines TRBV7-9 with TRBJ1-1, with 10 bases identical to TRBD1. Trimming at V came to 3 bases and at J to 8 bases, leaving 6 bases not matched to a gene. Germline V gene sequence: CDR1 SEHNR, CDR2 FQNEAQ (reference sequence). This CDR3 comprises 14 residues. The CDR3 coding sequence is TGTGCCAGCAGCTTCGGGACAGGGGCCCAAGAAGCTTTCTTT. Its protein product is CASSFGTGAQEAFF.

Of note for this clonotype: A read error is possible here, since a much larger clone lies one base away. The CDR3 region is CATRFGDYNEQFF. CDR3 DNA sequence: TGTGCCACCAGGTTTGGCGACTACAATGAGCAGTTCTTC. The V call is TRBV24-1, the J call TRBJ2-1; D ambiguous. The CDR3 sequence is 13 residues long. Germline CDR1 and CDR2: KGHDR and SFDVKD. V dropped 7 bases and J dropped 3 bases, with 9 bases sitting between them.

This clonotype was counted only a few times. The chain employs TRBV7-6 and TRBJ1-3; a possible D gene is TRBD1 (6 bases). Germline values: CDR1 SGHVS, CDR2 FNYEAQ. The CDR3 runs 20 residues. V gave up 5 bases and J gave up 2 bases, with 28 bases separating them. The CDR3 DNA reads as TGTGCCAGCAGCCCGTCTTGGGACACGGTACTTAGGGAGGCTGGAAACACCATATATTTT. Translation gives CASSPSWDTVLREAGNTIYF. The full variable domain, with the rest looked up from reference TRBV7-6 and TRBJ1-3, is GAGVSQSPRYKVTKRGQDVALRCDPISGHVSLYWYRQALGQGPEFLTYFNYEAQQDKSGLPNDRFSAERPEGSISTLTIQRTEQRDSAMYRCASSPSWDTVLREAGNTIYFGEGSWLTVV.

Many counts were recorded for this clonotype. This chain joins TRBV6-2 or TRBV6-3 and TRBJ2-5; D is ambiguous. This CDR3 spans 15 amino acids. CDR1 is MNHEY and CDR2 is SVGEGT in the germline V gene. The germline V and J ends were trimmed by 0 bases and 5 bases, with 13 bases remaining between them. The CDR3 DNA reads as TGTGCCAGCAGTTACTCGTTGGGCTTGGTTGAGACCCAGTACTTC. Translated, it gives CASSYSLGLVETQYF.

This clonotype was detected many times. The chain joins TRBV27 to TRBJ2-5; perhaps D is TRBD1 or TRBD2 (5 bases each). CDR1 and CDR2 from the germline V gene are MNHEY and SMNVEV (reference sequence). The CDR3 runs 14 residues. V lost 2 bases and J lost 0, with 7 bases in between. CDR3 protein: CASSLEGNQETQYF. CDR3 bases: TGTGCCAGCAGTTTAGAGGGGAACCAAGAGACCCAGTACTTC.

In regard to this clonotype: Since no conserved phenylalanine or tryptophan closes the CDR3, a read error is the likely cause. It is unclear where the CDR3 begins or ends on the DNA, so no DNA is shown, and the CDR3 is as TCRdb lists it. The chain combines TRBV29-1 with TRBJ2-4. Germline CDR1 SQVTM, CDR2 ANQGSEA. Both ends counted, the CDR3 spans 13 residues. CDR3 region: CSVRIATVNIQYL.

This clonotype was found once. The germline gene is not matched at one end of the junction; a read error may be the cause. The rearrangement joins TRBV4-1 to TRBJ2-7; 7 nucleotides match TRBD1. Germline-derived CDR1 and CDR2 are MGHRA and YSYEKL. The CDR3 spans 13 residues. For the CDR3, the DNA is TGCGCCAGCAGCCAAAAACAGGGGTACGAGCAGTGCTTC. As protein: CASSQKQGYEQCF.

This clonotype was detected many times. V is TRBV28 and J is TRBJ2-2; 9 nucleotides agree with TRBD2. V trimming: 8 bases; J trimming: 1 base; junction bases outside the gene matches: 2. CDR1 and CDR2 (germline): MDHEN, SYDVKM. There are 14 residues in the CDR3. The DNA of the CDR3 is TGTGCCAGCCTAGCGGGACTGAACACCGGGGAGCTGTTTTTT. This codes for CASLAGLNTGELFF.

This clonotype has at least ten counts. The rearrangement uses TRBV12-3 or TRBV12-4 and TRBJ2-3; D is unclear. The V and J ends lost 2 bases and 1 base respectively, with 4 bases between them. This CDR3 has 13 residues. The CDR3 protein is CASSLPGTDTQYF. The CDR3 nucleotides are TGTGCCAGCAGTTTACCGGGCACAGATACGCAGTATTTT.

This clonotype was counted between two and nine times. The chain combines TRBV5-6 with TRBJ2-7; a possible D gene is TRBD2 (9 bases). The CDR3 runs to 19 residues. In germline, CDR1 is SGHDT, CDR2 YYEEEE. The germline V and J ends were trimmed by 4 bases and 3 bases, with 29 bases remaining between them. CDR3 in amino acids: CASSADRELAGGTLYEQYF. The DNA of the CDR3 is TGTGCCAGCAGCGCGGACAGGGAACTAGCGGGCGGCACACTCTACGAGCAGTACTTC.

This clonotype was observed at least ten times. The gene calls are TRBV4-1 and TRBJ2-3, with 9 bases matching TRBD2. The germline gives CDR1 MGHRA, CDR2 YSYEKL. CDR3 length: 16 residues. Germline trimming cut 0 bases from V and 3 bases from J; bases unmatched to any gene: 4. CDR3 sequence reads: CASSQEWREGTDTQYF. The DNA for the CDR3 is TGCGCCAGCAGCCAAGAGTGGCGGGAGGGGACAGATACGCAGTATTTT.

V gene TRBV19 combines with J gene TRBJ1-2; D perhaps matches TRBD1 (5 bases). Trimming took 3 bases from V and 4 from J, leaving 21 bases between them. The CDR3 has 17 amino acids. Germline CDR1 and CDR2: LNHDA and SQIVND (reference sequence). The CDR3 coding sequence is TGTGCCAGTAGTATTACCACCTGGCAGGGCGCGAGCTATGGCTACACCTTC. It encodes CASSITTWQGASYGYTF.

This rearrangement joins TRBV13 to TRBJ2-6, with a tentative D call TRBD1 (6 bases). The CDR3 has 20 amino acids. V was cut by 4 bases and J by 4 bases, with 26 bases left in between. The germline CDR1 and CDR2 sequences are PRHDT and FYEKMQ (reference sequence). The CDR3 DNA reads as TGTGCCAGCAGCTCACCCCCGGACAGAAGCCCGGTTTACGGGGCCAACGTCCTGACTTTC. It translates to CASSSPPDRSPVYGANVLTF.

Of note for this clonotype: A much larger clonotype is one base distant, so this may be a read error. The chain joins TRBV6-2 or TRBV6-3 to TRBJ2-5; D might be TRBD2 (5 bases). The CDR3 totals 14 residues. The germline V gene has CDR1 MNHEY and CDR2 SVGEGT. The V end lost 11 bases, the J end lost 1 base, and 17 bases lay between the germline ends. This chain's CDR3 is CAGGVRGSQETQYF. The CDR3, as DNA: TGTGCCGGCGGCGTCCGGGGTAGCCAAGAGACCCAGTACTTC.

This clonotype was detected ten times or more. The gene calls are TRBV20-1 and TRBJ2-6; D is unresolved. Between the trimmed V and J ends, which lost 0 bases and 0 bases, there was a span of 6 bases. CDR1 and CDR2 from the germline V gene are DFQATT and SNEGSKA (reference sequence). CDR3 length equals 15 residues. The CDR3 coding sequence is TGCAGTGCTAGAGATGAGAGCTCTGGGGCCAACGTCCTGACTTTC. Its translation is CSARDESSGANVLTF.

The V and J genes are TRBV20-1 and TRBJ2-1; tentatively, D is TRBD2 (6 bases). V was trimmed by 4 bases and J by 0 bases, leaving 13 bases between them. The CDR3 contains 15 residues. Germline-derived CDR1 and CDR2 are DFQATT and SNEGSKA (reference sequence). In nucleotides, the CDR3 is TGCAGTGCTACCTCGTCGGAGGGCTCCTACAATGAGCAGTTCTTC. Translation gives CSATSSEGSYNEQFF.

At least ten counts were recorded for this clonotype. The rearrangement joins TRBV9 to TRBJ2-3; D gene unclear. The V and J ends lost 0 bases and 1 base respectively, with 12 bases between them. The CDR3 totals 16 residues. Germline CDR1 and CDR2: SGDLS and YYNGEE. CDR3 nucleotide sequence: TGTGCCAGCAGCGTAGGAGCTGGGTTCGGCACAGATACGCAGTATTTT. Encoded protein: CASSVGAGFGTDTQYF.

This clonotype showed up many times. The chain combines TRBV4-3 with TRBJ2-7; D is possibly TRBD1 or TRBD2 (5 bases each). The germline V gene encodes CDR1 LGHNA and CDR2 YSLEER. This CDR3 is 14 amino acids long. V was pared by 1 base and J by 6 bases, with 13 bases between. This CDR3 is CASSQVRGEPEQYF. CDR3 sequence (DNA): TGCGCCAGCAGCCAAGTAAGAGGGGAACCCGAGCAGTACTTC.

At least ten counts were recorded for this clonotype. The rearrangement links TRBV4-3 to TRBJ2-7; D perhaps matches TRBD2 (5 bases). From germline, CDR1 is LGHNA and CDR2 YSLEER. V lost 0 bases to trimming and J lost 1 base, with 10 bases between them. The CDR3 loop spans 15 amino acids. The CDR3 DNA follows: TGCGCCAGCAGCCAAGATCGGGCGGGTTCCTACGAGCAGTACTTC. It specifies CASSQDRAGSYEQYF.

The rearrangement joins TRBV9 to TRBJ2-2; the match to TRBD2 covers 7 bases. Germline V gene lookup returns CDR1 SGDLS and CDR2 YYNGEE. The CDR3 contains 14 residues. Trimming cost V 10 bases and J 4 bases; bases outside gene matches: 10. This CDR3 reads CAQHGEGGTGELFF. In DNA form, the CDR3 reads TGTGCCCAGCACGGGGAGGGAGGCACCGGGGAGCTGTTTTTT.